These 27 T cell receptor beta chains were all obtained from the same sample, sequenced in a study of blood T cell repertoires in COVID-19. This table comes from immunoSEQ multiplex PCR, and its TCRdb copy is limited to in-frame clones, with some not included. Among some 90,000 clones listed, around 72% were seen once. The sequencing sample was made of peripheral blood. These receptors all come from a woman aged 60-70 years in a cohort sampled during active or convalescent COVID-19.

This clone has just one count. J is TRBJ2-7 and V is TRBV15; D gene uncertain. The germline V gene encodes CDR1 LNHNV and CDR2 YYDKDF (reference sequence). This CDR3 contains 16 residues. V lost 0 bases and J lost 4, with 16 bases in between. This chain's CDR3 is CATSRDSSIDPYEQYF. As DNA, the CDR3 is TGTGCCACCAGCAGAGATTCAAGCATCGATCCATACGAGCAGTACTTC.

This rearrangement joins TRBV4-1 to TRBJ2-7; TRBD1 might be the D (6 bases). CDR3 size: 14 residues. V was shortened by 4 bases and J by 2 bases, with 12 bases between the two germline ends. Germline CDR1 and CDR2: MGHRA and YSYEKL. The CDR3 sequence: CASSRSGTPYEQYF. For the CDR3, the DNA is TGCGCCAGCAGCCGGTCGGGGACACCCTACGAGCAGTACTTC.

V gene TRBV6-6 combines with J gene TRBJ1-6; 7 bases fit TRBD1. The CDR3 has 16 residues. CDR1 and CDR2 from the germline V gene are MNHNY and SVGAGI (reference sequence). V was pared by 4 bases and J by 7 bases, with 10 bases of the junction left unmatched. The CDR3 is CASSLGQGVNNSPLHF. The CDR3 nucleotides read TGTGCCAGCAGTTTAGGGCAGGGGGTAAACAATTCACCCCTCCACTTT.

V gene TRBV28 combines with J gene TRBJ1-2, with 7 bases that match TRBD1. Germline loops: CDR1 MDHEN, CDR2 SYDVKM. CDR3 size: 13 residues. Losses at the gene ends were 6 bases for V and 4 bases for J; bases not matched to a gene: 5. This chain's CDR3 is CASSDHRGYGYTF. Written as DNA, the CDR3 is TGTGCCAGCAGCGACCACAGGGGCTATGGCTACACCTTC.

V gene TRBV5-4 combines with J gene TRBJ1-3; D remains unclear. Germline CDR1 and CDR2: SGHNT and YYREEE (reference sequence). This CDR3 region has 14 residues. The V end was cut by 0 bases, the J end by 3 bases, with 7 bases between. CDR3 DNA: TGTGCCAGCAGCTTGGACAGCTATGGAAACACCATATATTTT. This encodes CASSLDSYGNTIYF.

J is TRBJ1-1 and V is TRBV14, with D possibly being TRBD1 (5 bases). V was shortened by 1 base and J by 4 bases, with 16 bases between the two germline ends. CDR1 SGHDN and CDR2 FVKESK come from the germline V gene. The CDR3 totals 16 residues. CDR3 bases: TGTGCCAGCAGCCAAGTTGTCGGGGGAAGGGTCACTGAAGCTTTCTTT. It specifies CASSQVVGGRVTEAFF.

V and J are TRBV5-4 and TRBJ2-5; possible D gene TRBD2, 6 bases. CDR3 length: 15 amino acids. Looked up from germline, CDR1 is SGHNT and CDR2 is YYREEE (reference sequence). V shed 0 bases and J shed 5 bases, with 14 bases lying between them. CDR3 coding DNA: TGTGCCAGCAGCTTGGCCCCGGGGGAGAGGGAGACCCAGTACTTC. This gives the protein CASSLAPGERETQYF.

This clone has just one count. The V call is TRBV4-3, the J call TRBJ2-7; 10 bases fit TRBD2. This CDR3 is 14 amino acids long. V lost 6 bases, J lost 7 bases, and 9 bases stayed unmatched. The germline CDR1 and CDR2 sequences are LGHNA and YSLEER. CDR3 in amino acids: CASRDQLTSGEQYF. CDR3 nucleotides: TGCGCCAGCAGGGACCAACTGACTAGCGGGGAGCAGTACTTC.

This chain joins TRBV19 and TRBJ2-7, with 7 nucleotides matching TRBD1. V lost 3 bases and J lost 2; bases outside the gene matches: 4. The CDR3 length is 14 residues. Germline values: CDR1 LNHDA, CDR2 SQIVND (reference sequence). This CDR3 is CASSILTGPYEQYF. CDR3 sequence (DNA): TGTGCCAGTAGTATTTTGACAGGGCCCTACGAGCAGTACTTC.

V and J are TRBV19 and TRBJ1-2, with 9 bases lining up with TRBD1. CDR3 length equals 15 residues. Germline values: CDR1 LNHDA, CDR2 SQIVND (reference sequence). The trim removed 7 bases at V and 4 bases at J, leaving 10 bases unmatched. The CDR3 DNA sequence: TGTGCCAGTACCCTGGCTCGGACAGGGGTCTATGGCTACACCTTC. Its protein is CASTLARTGVYGYTF.

V usage is TRBV2 and J usage is TRBJ2-1; perhaps TRBD2 as D (5 bases). The V and J ends lost 6 bases and 9 bases respectively, with 15 bases between them. The germline V gene has CDR1 SNHLY and CDR2 FYNNEI. CDR3 length: 13 amino acids. The CDR3 sequence: CASSVGLSFEQFF. CDR3 DNA: TGTGCCAGCAGCGTCGGACTCTCGTTTGAGCAGTTCTTC.

This rearrangement joins TRBV3-1 (or the pseudogene TRBV3-2) to TRBJ2-5; 8 bases align to TRBD2. Germline V lookup: CDR1 LGHDT, CDR2 YNNKEL (reference sequence). CDR3 length: 14 amino acids. The V gene end was trimmed by 4 bases and the J gene end by 7 bases; junction bases not matched to a gene: 8. This chain's CDR3 is CASSLVRGGGTQYF. The CDR3 DNA is TGTGCCAGCAGCCTTGTACGGGGGGGCGGGACCCAGTACTTC.

The V gene is TRBV28, the J gene TRBJ1-6, with D possibly TRBD1 on 5 matching bases. V gave up 5 bases and J gave up 6 bases, with 17 bases separating them. Germline CDR1 is MDHEN and CDR2 is SYDVKM. The CDR3 extends over 16 amino acids. The CDR3 nucleotides read TGTGCCAGCAGTCGCCCTGCGGGGGGAGGTAATTCACCCCTCCACTTT. It translates to CASSRPAGGGNSPLHF.

The chain uses TRBV27 and TRBJ1-1, with D possibly being TRBD1 (6 bases). The CDR3 has 18 amino acids. Germline V gives CDR1 MNHEY, CDR2 SMNVEV (reference sequence). The V end was cut by 1 base, the J end by 0 bases, with 18 bases between. CDR3 in amino acids: CASSLYGPTRGLNTEAFF. The CDR3 region has the DNA TGTGCCAGCAGTTTATATGGTCCCACGAGGGGGTTGAACACTGAAGCTTTCTTT.

This chain connects TRBV7-9 to TRBJ2-3; 11 bases line up with TRBD2. Germline lookup yields CDR1 SEHNR and CDR2 FQNEAQ (reference sequence). CDR3 length: 16 amino acids. V gave up 5 bases and J gave up 5 bases; unmatched junction bases: 9. CDR3 sequence: CASSRGLAGALDTQYF. The CDR3 nucleotides are TGTGCCAGCAGCCGCGGACTAGCGGGTGCTTTAGATACGCAGTATTTT.

V and J are TRBV27 and TRBJ2-7; weak D call: TRBD1 (6 bases). Germline V gene data show CDR1 as MNHEY and CDR2 as SMNVEV (reference sequence). The V end was cut by 3 bases, the J end by 1 base, with 10 bases between. This CDR3 contains 14 residues. The CDR3 sequence is CASSFGGASYEQYF. CDR3 sequence (DNA): TGTGCCAGCAGTTTTGGGGGCGCATCCTACGAGCAGTACTTC.

V gene TRBV2 combines with J gene TRBJ1-1; TRBD1 matches 8 bases. This CDR3 is 14 amino acids long. Unmatched junction bases numbered 5, after V lost 4 bases and J lost 4 bases. Germline V gene sequence: CDR1 SNHLY, CDR2 FYNNEI. The CDR3 reads CASSGTGIGTEAFF. CDR3 bases: TGTGCCAGCAGTGGGACAGGGATAGGCACTGAAGCTTTCTTT.

The chain employs TRBV6-2 or TRBV6-3 and TRBJ1-1; possible D gene TRBD1, 5 bases. V was cut by 2 bases and J by 1 base, with 11 bases left in between. Germline CDR1 reads MNHEY; CDR2 reads SVGEGT. The CDR3 sequence is 15 residues long. In DNA, the CDR3 is TGTGCCAGCAGTTACGCGGGGACGGGGAACACTGAAGCTTTCTTT. As protein: CASSYAGTGNTEAFF.

There are many counts of this clone. Other DNA variants within this sample encode the same CDR3. The chain recombines TRBV28 with TRBJ2-3; D not resolved. The CDR3 contains 14 residues. In germline, CDR1 is MDHEN, CDR2 SYDVKM. Trimming pared 3 bases from V and 0 bases from J, leaving 7 bases between. The DNA of the CDR3 is TGTGCCAGCAGTTTTCCCTTTAGCACAGATACGCAGTATTTT. This encodes CASSFPFSTDTQYF.

This chain uses TRBV9 with TRBJ2-1, with no clear D. Germline V gene data show CDR1 as SGDLS and CDR2 as YYNGEE. V was clipped by 3 bases and J by 5 bases, with 9 bases between them. This CDR3 is built from 13 residues. CDR3 sequence (DNA): TGTGCCAGCAGCGGATTAGTCAACAATGAGCAGTTCTTC. Its translation is CASSGLVNNEQFF.

The chain couples TRBV6-2 or TRBV6-3 to TRBJ1-5; D possibly corresponds to TRBD1 (5 bases). The length of the CDR3 is 16 residues. Per the germline V gene, CDR1 is MNHEY and CDR2 is SVGEGT. Trimming stripped 0 bases from V and 1 base from J, with 10 bases between. CDR3 in amino acids: CASSYSGGGSNQPQHF. The CDR3 bases are TGTGCCAGCAGTTACTCGGGGGGAGGGAGCAATCAGCCCCAGCATTTT.

V and J are TRBV5-6 and TRBJ1-2; D is possibly TRBD1 (5 bases). Germline-derived CDR1 and CDR2 are SGHDT and YYEEEE. Trimming removed 4 bases from V and 4 bases from J, with 11 bases in between. The CDR3 extends over 13 amino acids. The CDR3: CASSVGRSYGYTF. CDR3 nucleotides: TGTGCCAGCAGCGTGGGACGGAGCTATGGCTACACCTTC.

CDR3 residues: CASSLGVNTEAFF. The CDR3 nucleotides are TGTGCCAGCTCATTGGGCGTGAACACTGAAGCTTTCTTT. This rearrangement joins TRBV18 to TRBJ1-1; D is unclear. Looked up from germline, CDR1 is KGHSH and CDR2 is LQKENI. This CDR3 is 13 amino acids long. V lost 5 bases and J lost 0, with 7 bases in between.

This clone came up once. The chain carries TRBV19 and TRBJ1-4; D might be TRBD1 (6 bases). V was pared by 6 bases and J by 0 bases, with 14 bases between. The CDR3 extends over 16 amino acids. Germline assignment: CDR1 LNHDA and CDR2 SQIVND (reference sequence). The CDR3 DNA is TGTGCCAGTAGGTCAGACAGGTCGGCAACTAATGAAAAACTGTTTTTT. Translated: CASRSDRSATNEKLFF.

To note about this clone: This sample includes further DNA sequences coding for the same CDR3. V is TRBV3-1 (or the pseudogene TRBV3-2) and J is TRBJ2-5; 11 positions agree with TRBD2. Germline V lookup: CDR1 LGHDT, CDR2 YNNKEL (reference sequence). V trimming: 4 bases; J trimming: 4 bases; junction bases outside the gene matches: 8. This CDR3 has 16 residues. This CDR3 reads CASSLAGGPVRETQYF. Written as DNA, the CDR3 is TGTGCCAGCAGCCTAGCGGGGGGGCCAGTGAGAGAGACCCAGTACTTC.

The chain is built from TRBV5-1 and TRBJ2-7; a weak D match, TRBD2 (5 bases). The germline V gene has CDR1 SGHRS and CDR2 YFSETQ. V shed 0 bases and J shed 7 bases, with 5 bases lying between them. The CDR3 is 11 residues long. CDR3 nucleotides: TGCGCCAGCAGCTTGGGGAGGGAGCAGTACTTC. Translating gives CASSLGREQYF. Supplemented by reference TRBV5-1 and TRBJ2-7, the full variable domain reads KAGVTQTPRYLIKTRGQQVTLSCSPISGHRSVSWYQQTPGQGLQFLFEYFSETQRNKGNFPGRFSGRQFSNSRSEMNVSTLELGDSALYLCASSLGREQYFGPGTRLTVT.

CDR3 nucleotide sequence: TGTGCCAGCAGCTTAGGGACAGCGAACACTGAAGCTTTCTTT. Protein product: CASSLGTANTEAFF. The chain joins TRBV7-9 to TRBJ1-1, with a weak D call TRBD1 (6 bases). Germline CDR1 and CDR2: SEHNR and FQNEAQ (reference sequence). The V gene lost 1 base and the J gene lost 1 base, with 7 bases spanning the gap. This CDR3 region has 14 residues. Looking up the rest from reference TRBV7-9 and TRBJ1-1 gives the full variable domain: DTGVSQNPRHKITKRGQNVTFRCDPISEHNRLYWYRQTLGQGPEFLTYFQNEAQLEKSRLLSDRFSAERPKGSFSTLEIQRTEQGDSAMYLCASSLGTANTEAFFGQGTRLTVV.